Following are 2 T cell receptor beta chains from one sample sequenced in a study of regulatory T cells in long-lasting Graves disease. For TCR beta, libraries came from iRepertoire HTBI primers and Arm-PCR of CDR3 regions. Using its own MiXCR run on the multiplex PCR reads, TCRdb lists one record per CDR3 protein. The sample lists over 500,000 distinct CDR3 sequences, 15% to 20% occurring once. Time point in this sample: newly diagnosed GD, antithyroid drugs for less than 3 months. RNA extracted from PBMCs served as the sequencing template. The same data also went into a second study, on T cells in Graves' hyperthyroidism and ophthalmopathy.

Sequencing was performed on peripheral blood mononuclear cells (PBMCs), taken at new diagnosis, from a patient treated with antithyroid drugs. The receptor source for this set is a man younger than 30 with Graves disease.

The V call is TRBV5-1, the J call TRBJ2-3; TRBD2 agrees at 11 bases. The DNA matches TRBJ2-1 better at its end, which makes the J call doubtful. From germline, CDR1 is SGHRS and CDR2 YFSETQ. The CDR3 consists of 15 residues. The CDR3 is CASSLTSGSKSEQFF. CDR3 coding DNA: TGCGCCAGCAGCTTAACTAGCGGGAGTAAGAGTGAGCAGTTCTTC.

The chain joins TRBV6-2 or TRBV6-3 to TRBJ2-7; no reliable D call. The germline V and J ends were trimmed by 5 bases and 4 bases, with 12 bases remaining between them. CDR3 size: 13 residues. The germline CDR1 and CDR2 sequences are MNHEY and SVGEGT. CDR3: CASSDQVSYEQYF. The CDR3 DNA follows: TGTGCCAGCAGTGACCAGGTTTCGTACGAGCAGTACTTC.